The clone carrying this T cell receptor beta chain was recorded a few times. Antigen unknown. This specimen belongs to a study of Graves' ophthalmopathy and Graves' hyperthyroidism. Findings and caveats of the study: Ophthalmopathy versus stable hyperthyroidism: 13-signature model gave 85% to 90% sensitivity, 81.08% specificity.

For repertoire sequencing, the TCR beta CDR3 regions were amplified from RNA transcripts. The workflow started with a first-round RT-PCR run with HTBI primers and then moved on to a second-round multiplex PCR. TCRdb passed the multiplex PCR reads through MiXCR, listing each CDR3 protein once. Of 740,000 or so distinct CDR3 sequences in the sample, approximately 40% were seen once. Germline CDR1 reads SEHNR; CDR2 reads FQNEAQ (reference sequence). The J segment lost 2 bases and the V segment lost 10 bases, leaving 12 bases of the junction unmatched. The CDR3 is 16 amino acids. Ineligible for inclusion were patients with other autoimmune diseases, uncontrolled infections, pregnancy or lactation. Fresh peripheral blood (about 9 ml) yielded the PBMCs.

This sequence originates from an adult man with Graves' ophthalmopathy. J is TRBJ2-2 and V is TRBV7-9; 8 bases agree with TRBD1. Sequenced sample: peripheral blood. CDR3 nucleotide sequence: TGTGCCACCCCCCAGCGGCAGGGGGCCAACACCGGGGAGCTGTTTTTT. This encodes CATPQRQGANTGELFF.